These 7 T cell receptor beta chains came from one sample sequenced in a study of glioma-infiltrating T cells. TCR alpha and beta CDR3 regions were amplified from RNA using iRepertoire nested multiplex PCR. TCRdb passed the multiplex PCR reads through MiXCR, listing each CDR3 protein once. This table has approximately 89,000 distinct CDR3 sequences, 23% appearing once. Sequences were obtained from glioma tissue, nonneoplastic brain tissue, or PBMCs (not recorded which). These receptors came from a human donor with low-grade glioma or glioblastoma, undergoing nonglioma brain surgery, or in good health (not recorded which).

This clonotype is medium-sized (0.01 to 0.1%) in the sample. The chain carries TRBV15 and TRBJ2-1, with 7 bases matching TRBD2. V was pared by 3 bases and J by 9 bases, with 11 bases of the junction left unmatched. Germline values: CDR1 LNHNV, CDR2 YYDKDF (reference sequence). CDR3 size: 15 residues. In DNA, the CDR3 is TGTGCCACCAGCAGTCCGGGACTACGAGGGAGTGAGCAGTTCTTC. As protein: CATSSPGLRGSEQFF.

The gene calls are TRBV19 and TRBJ2-5; 7 bases align to TRBD2. This CDR3 comprises 17 residues. J lost 10 bases, V lost 0 bases, and 17 bases had no gene match. Germline V gives CDR1 LNHDA, CDR2 SQIVND (reference sequence). This chain's CDR3 is CASSIEAGLAVEIIQYF. The CDR3 DNA follows: TGTGCCAGTAGTATAGAGGCTGGGCTAGCGGTGGAAATCATCCAGTACTTC.

The chain combines TRBV20-1 with TRBJ1-1; weak D call: TRBD1 (5 bases). Per germline, CDR1 DFQATT and CDR2 SNEGSKA (reference sequence). This CDR3 has 14 amino acids. The CDR3: CRASSGRQFTEAFF. The CDR3 coding sequence is TGCAGGGCTTCGAGTGGGAGACAGTTCACTGAAGCTTTCTTT.

This clonotype was found many times. This chain connects TRBV19 to TRBJ1-5; D not certain. The CDR3 is 13 amino acids. Germline lookup yields CDR1 LNHDA and CDR2 SQIVND (reference sequence). Between the trimmed V and J ends, which lost 0 bases and 7 bases, there was a span of 7 bases. Here the CDR3 reads CASSIEDLQPQHF. The CDR3 nucleotides are TGTGCCAGTAGTATAGAAGATCTGCAGCCCCAGCATTTT.

This clonotype was counted many times. The gene calls are TRBV25-1 and TRBJ1-2; the match to TRBD1 covers 11 bases. Germline V gene lookup returns CDR1 MGHDK and CDR2 SYGVNS. Trimming took 3 bases from V and 8 from J; bases not matched to a gene: 11. This CDR3 is 16 amino acids long. The CDR3 DNA follows: TGTGCCAGCAGTGATCCCTCTGGACAGGGGGCGCGCGGCTACACCTTC. It translates to CASSDPSGQGARGYTF.

This clonotype was counted between two and nine times. The chain carries TRBV7-2 and TRBJ2-7; D unresolved. V was pared by 0 bases and J by 1 base, with 4 bases between. CDR1 is SGHTA and CDR2 is FQGNSA in the germline V gene. CDR3 size: 13 residues. CDR3 sequence reads: CASSLAFSYEQYF. As DNA, the CDR3 is TGTGCCAGCAGCTTAGCATTTTCCTACGAGCAGTACTTC.

This clonotype was found many times. The genes are TRBV27 and TRBJ1-5, with 9 bases identical to TRBD1. Germline-derived CDR1 and CDR2 are MNHEY and SMNVEV (reference sequence). The ends lost 6 bases at V and 3 bases at J; junction bases unmatched: 6. This CDR3 is built from 15 residues. In nucleotides, the CDR3 is TGTGCCAGCAGGTTACAGGGGGCCAACAATCAGCCCCAGCATTTT. Translating it yields CASRLQGANNQPQHF.